This record looks at one TCR beta chain sequence and its context. Its specificity is not known. V lost 1 base and J 2 bases, leaving 7 bases between the germline ends. The CDR3 runs to 14 residues. Germline CDR1 reads SGHTA; CDR2 reads FQGNSA. Construction of the TCRbeta library involved unique molecular identifiers. TCRdb called the PCR reads again in MiXCR, with one record for every CDR3 protein. The data contain about 980,000 distinct CDR3 sequences, roughly 29% of them singletons. The sample originates from a study of T-cell reconstitution after alpha-beta-depleted transplantation in children. General study points: A year had passed since transplant, and T-cell counts and diversity by then came mostly from newly produced T cells.

The clonotype was recovered from a boy under two years old who had a stem cell transplant for SCID, so the T cells may come from the graft donor. The material sequenced was PBMCs, mostly from graft donor cells, taken 360 days after TCRalphabeta/CD19-depleted stem cell transplant. The V gene is TRBV7-2, the J gene TRBJ2-3; D unresolved. CDR3 residues: CASSLEWATDTQYF. CDR3 DNA sequence: TGTGCCAGCAGCTTAGAATGGGCCACAGATACGCAGTATTTT.